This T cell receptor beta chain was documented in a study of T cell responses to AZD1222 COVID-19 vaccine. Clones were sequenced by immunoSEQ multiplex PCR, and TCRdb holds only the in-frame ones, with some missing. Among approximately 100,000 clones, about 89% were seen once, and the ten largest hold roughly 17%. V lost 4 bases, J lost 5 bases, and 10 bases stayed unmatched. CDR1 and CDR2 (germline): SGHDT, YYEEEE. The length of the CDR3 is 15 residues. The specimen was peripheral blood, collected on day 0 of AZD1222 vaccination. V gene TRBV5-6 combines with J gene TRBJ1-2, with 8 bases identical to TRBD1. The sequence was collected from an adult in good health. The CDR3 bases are TGTGCCAGCAGCCACCAGGGGGCGTTGGTATATGGCTACACCTTC. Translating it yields CASSHQGALVYGYTF.